This T cell receptor beta chain stems from a study of blood T cell repertoires in COVID-19. The wider study: Material from acute and convalescent COVID-19 was sourced from the United States, Italy and Spain. T cells, B-cell-depleted T cells, or PBMCs provided the cDNA or gDNA that served as material.

J lost 7 bases, V lost 7 bases, and 12 bases had no gene match. The CDR3 spans 15 residues. The germline V gene has CDR1 SNHLY and CDR2 FYNNEI. In the original processing: Using reference gene primer amplification, nucleated cell counts were estimated. Generated by immunoSEQ multiplex PCR, the TCRdb table keeps only in-frame clones and is missing some. V, J and clone size are those of that table, while D and trimming were read from the DNA. This table holds approximately 170,000 clones, less than 85% found once. This clone has a handful of counts. The chain recombines TRBV2 with TRBJ2-4; TRBD1 matches at 8 bases. Sequenced input: peripheral blood. This clonotype originated in a woman of 80 years or more with acute or convalescent COVID-19. As DNA, the CDR3 is TGTGCCAGCATTCAATCCGGGACAGGCGTTAACATTCAGTACTTC. Translated: CASIQSGTGVNIQYF.